A single sample is the source of the 21 T cell receptor beta chains below, sequenced in a study of shared clonotypes between healthy human individuals. Libraries were prepared by immunoSEQ multiplex PCR; TCRdb keeps only in-frame clonotypes and omits some of them. The table includes millions of clones, about 92% detected once. Sequenced input: naive CD4+ T cells from PBMCs. The subset was: CD45RA+ positively selected. Every receptor here comes from a man between 18 and 35 years old in good health. Some clones in this sample may be carry-over from other donors' samples.

V is TRBV7-3 and J is TRBJ2-3; 12 bases match TRBD2. The V and J ends lost 5 bases and 0 bases, in that order; junction bases with no gene match: 3. This CDR3 is 16 amino acids long. Germline CDR1 SGHTA, CDR2 FQGTGA. Here the CDR3 reads CASSGLAGSSTDTQYF. As DNA, the CDR3 is TGTGCCAGCAGCGGACTAGCGGGATCTAGCACAGATACGCAGTATTTT.

As concerns this clone: Other DNA variants within this sample encode the same CDR3. This chain links TRBV5-5 with TRBJ2-5; weak D call: TRBD1 (5 bases). Trimming removed 0 bases from V and 1 base from J, with 7 bases in between. The CDR3 runs 14 residues. Germline CDR1 reads SGHKS; CDR2 reads YYEKEE (reference sequence). The CDR3 here is CASSLGDSQETQYF. The CDR3 coding sequence is TGTGCCAGCAGCTTGGGAGACAGCCAAGAGACCCAGTACTTC.

The J gene is TRBJ2-7, the V gene TRBV11-2; D gene unclear. Germline V gene sequence: CDR1 SGHAT, CDR2 FQNNGV. The ends were cut back, 0 bases at V and 5 bases at J, with 8 bases in the middle. CDR3 length: 13 amino acids. CDR3 protein: CASSLDTTDEQYF. CDR3 sequence (DNA): TGTGCCAGCAGCTTAGATACCACGGACGAGCAGTACTTC.

The CDR3 DNA sequence: TGTGCCAGCAGCCCTGGGACGGAGGCGTACAATGAGCAGTTCTTC. Protein: CASSPGTEAYNEQFF. The chain carries TRBV5-4 and TRBJ2-1; D may match TRBD1 or TRBD2 (5 bases each). V dropped 4 bases and J dropped 4 bases, with 15 bases sitting between them. The germline CDR1 and CDR2 sequences are SGHNT and YYREEE (reference sequence). CDR3 length equals 15 residues.

The sample holds one count of this clone. The rearrangement uses TRBV10-2 and TRBJ1-5, with TRBD1 matching 8 bases. V lost 6 bases to trimming and J lost 0 bases; unmatched junction nucleotides: 22. Germline CDR1 WSHSY, CDR2 SAAADI. The CDR3 loop spans 21 amino acids. The CDR3: CASRIKQSWTGLTLSNQPQHF. The CDR3 DNA is TGCGCCAGCAGGATCAAACAATCCTGGACAGGGCTTACCCTTAGCAATCAGCCCCAGCATTTT.

A remark on this clone: This CDR3 is also generated by other DNA sequences in the sample. This chain joins TRBV7-9 and TRBJ2-7, with D uncertain. This CDR3 is built from 12 residues. The germline V gene has CDR1 SEHNR and CDR2 FQNEAQ (reference sequence). V gave up 5 bases and J gave up 6 bases, with 11 bases separating them. The CDR3 protein is CASSLVSREQYF. The CDR3 region has the DNA TGTGCCAGCAGCCTCGTAAGCCGCGAGCAGTACTTC. Complete variable domain (other parts from reference TRBV7-9 and TRBJ2-7): DTGVSQNPRHKITKRGQNVTFRCDPISEHNRLYWYRQTLGQGPEFLTYFQNEAQLEKSRLLSDRFSAERPKGSFSTLEIQRTEQGDSAMYLCASSLVSREQYFGPGTRLTVT.

CDR3 loop: CASSPGGVQFGANVLTF. Written as DNA, the CDR3 is TGTGCCAGCAGCCCCGGGGGGGTGCAGTTTGGGGCCAACGTCCTGACTTTC. The chain uses TRBV5-8 and TRBJ2-6, with 8 bases lining up with TRBD2. V trimming: 4 bases; J trimming: 3 bases; junction bases outside the gene matches: 9. CDR3 length equals 17 residues. Germline assignment: CDR1 SGHTS and CDR2 YDEGEE. The variable domain in full, completed from reference TRBV5-8 and TRBJ2-6, reads EAGVTQSPTHLIKTRGQQATLRCSPISGHTSVYWYQQALGLGLQFLLWYDEGEERNRGNFPPRFSGRQFPNYSSELNVNALELEDSALYLCASSPGGVQFGANVLTFGAGSRLTVL.

The chain links TRBV21-1 to TRBJ1-4; the DNA was not used to check the table's D call, TRBD1. TRBV21-1 is described as a pseudogene. CDR3 length equals 17 residues. CDR3 region: CASSKARVKGRSEKLFF. The CDR3 region has the DNA TGTGCCAGCAGCAAAGCCCGCGTCAAGGGGCGAAGCGAAAAACTGTTTTTT.

The V gene is TRBV6-1, the J gene TRBJ2-3; the D is unclear. With 1 base removed from V and 6 bases from J, the gap between germline ends came to 14 bases. CDR3 size: 15 residues. Germline V CDR1 and CDR2: MNHNS, SASEGT. In nucleotides, the CDR3 is TGTGCCAGCAGTGAAGGATCCCTCGCTCGGGATACGCAGTATTTT. It specifies CASSEGSLARDTQYF.

Worth noting for this clone: The sample has other DNA sequences that encode this CDR3 too. The chain uses TRBV5-1 and TRBJ2-1; D uncertain. The length of the CDR3 is 14 residues. The germline V gene encodes CDR1 SGHRS and CDR2 YFSETQ. Trimming removed 6 bases at V and 0 bases at J, with 10 bases between. CDR3 amino acids: CASTGGASYNEQFF. The CDR3 nucleotides are TGCGCCAGCACGGGCGGAGCCTCCTACAATGAGCAGTTCTTC.

Details on this clone: Other nucleotide sequences in the sample specify the same CDR3. The V and J genes are TRBV11-2 and TRBJ1-2; a possible D gene is TRBD1 (6 bases). The germline CDR1 and CDR2 sequences are SGHAT and FQNNGV. The CDR3 runs to 13 residues. V shed 4 bases and J shed 2 bases, with 8 bases lying between them. CDR3 nucleotide sequence: TGTGCCAGCAGCTCAGGACAGAACTATGGCTACACCTTC. This gives the protein CASSSGQNYGYTF.

This chain links TRBV7-8 with TRBJ1-5, with 9 bases that match TRBD1. The CDR3 covers 15 residues. Germline CDR1 reads SGHVS; CDR2 reads FQNEAQ. The trim removed 5 bases at V and 2 bases at J, leaving 4 bases unmatched. CDR3 DNA: TGTGCCAGCAGCACCAGACAGGGGGGCAATCAGCCCCAGCATTTT. Protein sequence: CASSTRQGGNQPQHF.

V is TRBV7-2 and J is TRBJ2-7; D not certain. Germline V gene lookup returns CDR1 SGHTA and CDR2 FQGNSA. This CDR3 contains 14 residues. V gave up 1 base and J gave up 2 bases, with 9 bases separating them. Here the CDR3 reads CASSLVGATYEQYF. The CDR3 region has the DNA TGTGCCAGCAGCTTAGTGGGTGCGACCTACGAGCAGTACTTC.

This clone was recorded once. The chain employs TRBV13 and TRBJ2-3; possible D gene TRBD2, 5 bases. This CDR3 has 15 amino acids. Between the trimmed V and J ends, which lost 3 bases and 7 bases, there was a span of 17 bases. In germline, CDR1 is PRHDT, CDR2 FYEKMQ (reference sequence). The DNA of the CDR3 is TGTGCCAGCAGCTTTCCCCGGACTGGGCGAAATACGCAGTATTTT. Translating gives CASSFPRTGRNTQYF.

The CDR3 nucleotides read TGTGCCAGCAGTGTTTCGGATACTAGCGGGAGTTGGCCAGATACGCAGTATTTT. This sequence encodes CASSVSDTSGSWPDTQYF. The genes are TRBV2 and TRBJ2-3; 11 bases fit TRBD2. V trimming: 4 bases; J trimming: 4 bases; junction bases outside the gene matches: 13. The CDR3 totals 18 residues. Germline CDR1 reads SNHLY; CDR2 reads FYNNEI.

In the case of this clone: Within the sample, other DNA sequences also encode this same CDR3. The rearrangement uses TRBV2 and TRBJ1-1; no clear D. The CDR3 runs 12 residues. Germline V gene lookup returns CDR1 SNHLY and CDR2 FYNNEI. The germline V and J ends were trimmed by 6 bases and 3 bases, with 8 bases remaining between them. The CDR3 sequence: CASRGLDTEAFF. The CDR3 DNA is TGTGCCAGCAGGGGGTTGGACACTGAAGCTTTCTTT.

The table lists this clone with a count of one. The rearrangement uses TRBV5-1 and TRBJ2-1; D may be TRBD1 (7 bases). Germline CDR1 reads SGHRS; CDR2 reads YFSETQ. The CDR3 has 16 amino acids. V lost 2 bases and J 1 base, leaving 13 bases between the germline ends. CDR3 bases: TGCGCCAGCAGCTTCGTCCAGGGGGGATCCTACAATGAGCAGTTCTTC. This codes for CASSFVQGGSYNEQFF.

The V call is TRBV29-1, the J call TRBJ1-5; D gene ambiguous. The CDR3 runs 14 residues. The germline V gene encodes CDR1 SQVTM and CDR2 ANQGSEA. The V gene lost 5 bases and the J gene lost 0 bases, with 11 bases spanning the gap. Here the CDR3 reads CSVREFDSNQPQHF. CDR3 nucleotide sequence: TGCAGCGTTCGGGAGTTTGATAGCAATCAGCCCCAGCATTTT.

The chain couples TRBV19 to TRBJ1-5, with D uncertain. Germline V gene data show CDR1 as LNHDA and CDR2 as SQIVND (reference sequence). The V and J ends lost 9 bases and 9 bases respectively, with 9 bases between them. The CDR3 has 10 residues. The CDR3 DNA sequence: TGTGCCAGGAGCTTTACGCCCCAGCATTTT. Translation: CARSFTPQHF.

V is TRBV11-1 and J is TRBJ2-7; no clear D gene. The germline V and J ends were trimmed by 5 bases and 2 bases, with 19 bases remaining between them. CDR3 length equals 16 residues. Germline CDR1 is SGHAT and CDR2 is FQDESV (reference sequence). This CDR3 is CASSHDPLDKTYEQYF. The CDR3 nucleotides are TGTGCCAGCAGCCACGACCCCCTAGACAAGACCTACGAGCAGTACTTC.

The chain employs TRBV5-1 and TRBJ2-1; TRBD2 matches 8 bases. The ends lost 1 base at V and 7 bases at J; junction bases unmatched: 13. CDR1 is SGHRS, CDR2 YFSETQ, per germline. The CDR3 consists of 17 residues. CDR3 nucleotide sequence: TGCGCCAGCAGCTTGTTCGGGGCAGCGGGAGTGGGTAATGAGCAGTTCTTC. Its protein product is CASSLFGAAGVGNEQFF.